The 16 T cell receptor beta chains listed next were all sequenced from one sample in a study of tumor and adjacent non-tumor tissue in lung cancer. Three rounds of nested PCR, following a modified ARM-PCR protocol, produced the TCRbeta library. One entry per CDR3 protein results from TCRdb running MiXCR on the multiplex PCR reads. The table records 90,000 to 100,000 distinct CDR3 sequences, 80% of them present only once. No cell sorting was done before RNA was extracted from the tissue. More than 3 cm separated this lung sample from the edge of the tumor. The sequencing sample was made of distant non-tumor lung tissue. All receptors derive from a man aged 60-69 years with small cell lung cancer.

With respect to this clonotype: One junction end does not reproduce the germline sequence, and a read error may be involved. CDR3: CASSRLAGDTREPFF. The CDR3 region has the DNA TGTGCCAGCAGCCGACTAGCGGGAGATACCAGGGAGCCGTTTTTT. V and J are TRBV4-2 and TRBJ2-2; 12 bases match TRBD2. Germline CDR1 LGHNA, CDR2 YNFKEQ. The CDR3 has 15 residues.

Worth noting for this clonotype: An end of the junction does not agree with germline; a read error may underlie this. The chain combines TRBV7-9 with TRBJ2-7, with a weak D call TRBD2 (6 bases). This CDR3 contains 15 residues. Per the germline V gene, CDR1 is SEHNR and CDR2 is FQNEAQ (reference sequence). CDR3 region: CASGFPSIGSYEQYF. The DNA for the CDR3 is TGTGCCAGCGGCTTCCCCTCTATCGGGAGCTACGAGCAGTACTTC.

This clonotype showed up just a few times. Here the CDR3 reads CASSVVAGGPVETQYF. The CDR3, as DNA: TGTGCCAGCAGCGTAGTGGCGGGAGGGCCTGTGGAGACCCAGTACTTC. The V and J genes are TRBV9 and TRBJ2-5; 9 bases match TRBD2. Per the germline V gene, CDR1 is SGDLS and CDR2 is YYNGEE. Germline trimming cut 0 bases from V and 5 bases from J; bases unmatched to any gene: 8. The CDR3 is 16 amino acids.

This clonotype was found once. The J gene is TRBJ1-2, the V gene TRBV4-2, with D unresolved. The germline V and J ends were trimmed by 0 bases and 5 bases, with 13 bases remaining between them. CDR3 length equals 15 residues. Germline CDR1 reads LGHNA; CDR2 reads YNFKEQ. In nucleotides, the CDR3 is TGTGCCAGCAGCCAAGACCTCGACGGCAAATATGGCTACACCTTC. It codes for CASSQDLDGKYGYTF.

This rearrangement joins TRBV6-2 or TRBV6-3 to TRBJ2-7; D possibly corresponds to TRBD2 (6 bases). This CDR3 has 13 residues. CDR1 MNHEY and CDR2 SVGEGT come from the germline V gene. The CDR3 region is CTSSWDSSNEQYV. The CDR3 bases are TGTACCAGCAGTTGGGACTCCTCCAACGAGCAGTACGTC.

Of note for this clonotype: A much larger clone is a single base away; this may be a read error. No conserved phenylalanine or tryptophan is present at the end of the CDR3, so a read error is the likely explanation. The chain has TRBV30 and TRBJ2-1; no clear D gene. The CDR3 contains 14 residues. Looked up from germline, CDR1 is GTSNPN and CDR2 is SVGIG (reference sequence). The V and J ends lost 0 bases and 6 bases respectively, with 12 bases between them. CDR3 nucleotides: TGTGCCTGGAGTGTATCCCCCGACCTCAATGAGCAGTTCCTC. Translation gives CAWSVSPDLNEQFL.

The V call is TRBV11-2, the J call TRBJ2-7; 8 nucleotides match TRBD2. This CDR3 has 19 amino acids. Germline CDR1 and CDR2: SGHAT and FQNNGV. DNA of the CDR3: TGTGCCAGCAGCTTTAGGACTAGCCGGAGGGCGAGCCTTTACTACGAACAGTACGTC. Translating gives CASSFRTSRRASLYYEQYV.

A word on this clonotype: The final CDR3 position lacks the conserved phenylalanine or tryptophan, pointing to a likely read error. V gene TRBV29-1 combines with J gene TRBJ2-2; the match to TRBD1 covers 9 bases. The germline CDR1 and CDR2 sequences are SQVTM and ANQGSEA. J gave up 8 bases and V 6 bases, and 10 bases lay outside the gene matches. The CDR3 runs to 14 residues. The CDR3 reads CSVPGQGDTGELFS. In DNA form, the CDR3 reads TGCAGCGTCCCGGGACAGGGAGATACAGGGGAGCTGTTTTCT.

Comment on this clonotype: One junction end disagrees with the germline gene, perhaps due to a read error. The rearrangement uses TRBV5-1 and TRBJ2-1; maybe TRBD1 (5 bases). This CDR3 is built from 15 residues. The germline V gene encodes CDR1 SGHRS and CDR2 YFSETQ. The CDR3 protein is CTSSLGSGSYNEQFF. Written as DNA, the CDR3 is TGCACCAGCAGCTTAGGGTCAGGGTCCTACAATGAGCAGTTCTTC.

This clonotype was detected once. The V call is TRBV9, the J call TRBJ2-2; perhaps TRBD2 as D (6 bases). Germline CDR1 and CDR2: SGDLS and YYNGEE. The V end lost 1 base, the J end lost 0 bases, and 7 bases lay between the germline ends. CDR3 length equals 15 residues. CDR3 in DNA: TGTGCCAGCAGCGTAAGCGGGTCGAACACCGGGGAGCTGTTTTTT. It specifies CASSVSGSNTGELFF.

Comment on this clonotype: The junction and the germline gene differ at one end; a read error may be behind it. The V gene is TRBV12-3 or TRBV12-4, the J gene TRBJ2-5; 8 nucleotides align to TRBD2. The CDR3 extends over 15 amino acids. In DNA, the CDR3 is TGTGCCAGTAGTCCGACTAGCGACGCGATGGAGACCCATTACTTC. It is translated as CASSPTSDAMETHYF.

V usage is TRBV6-5 and J usage is TRBJ2-3; D gene ambiguous. CDR3 length equals 13 residues. Deletions cut 7 bases from V and 7 bases from J, with 15 bases between. The germline V gene has CDR1 MNHEY and CDR2 SVGAGI. In DNA, the CDR3 is TGTGCCAGCACCCTTAGCTTAACGTATACGCAGTATTTT. Protein sequence: CASTLSLTYTQYF.

V usage is TRBV5-4 and J usage is TRBJ1-1, with D perhaps matching TRBD1 (6 bases). CDR1 is SGHNT and CDR2 is YYREEE in the germline V gene (reference sequence). The V end was cut by 6 bases, the J end by 6 bases, with 18 bases between. CDR3 length: 14 residues. The CDR3 region has the DNA TGTGCCAGCAACCATGGACAGAGGGCTGCTGAAGCTTTCTTT. Amino acids: CASNHGQRAAEAFF.

With regard to this clonotype: A read error may produce the germline difference seen at one junction end. The genes are TRBV6-2 or TRBV6-3 and TRBJ1-6; no reliable D call. The CDR3 sequence is 16 residues long. The germline gives CDR1 MNHEY, CDR2 SVGEGT. CDR3 coding DNA: TGTGCCGGCAGTTTCCACTCCTGCTCCTATAATTCACCCCTCCACTTT. This gives the protein CAGSFHSCSYNSPLHF.

This clonotype was found a few times. The chain recombines TRBV9 with TRBJ2-7; 9 bases line up with TRBD2. This CDR3 has 15 residues. Germline CDR1 reads SGDLS; CDR2 reads YYNGEE. J was trimmed by 4 bases and V by 4 bases; bases with no gene match: 9. The CDR3 protein is CASSPYSGSEYEQYF. The CDR3 DNA is TGTGCCAGCAGCCCCTATAGCGGGAGTGAATACGAGCAGTACTTC.

For this clonotype: The junction departs from the called germline gene at one end, perhaps through a read error. V and J are TRBV29-1 and TRBJ2-7; maybe TRBD1 (6 bases). Germline V CDR1 and CDR2: SQVTM, ANQGSEA. The CDR3 contains 12 residues. The CDR3 DNA follows: TGCAGCCTCCGGGACACCTCCCACGAGCAGTACTTC. It specifies CSLRDTSHEQYF.